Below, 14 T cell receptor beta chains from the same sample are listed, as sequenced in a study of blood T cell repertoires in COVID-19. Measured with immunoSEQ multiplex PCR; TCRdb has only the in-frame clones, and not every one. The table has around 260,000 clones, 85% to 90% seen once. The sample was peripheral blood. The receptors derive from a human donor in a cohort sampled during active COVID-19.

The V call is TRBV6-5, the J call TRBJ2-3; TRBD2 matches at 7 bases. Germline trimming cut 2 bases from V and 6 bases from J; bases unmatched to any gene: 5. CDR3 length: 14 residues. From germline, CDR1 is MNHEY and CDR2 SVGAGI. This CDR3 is CASSYVAGADTQYF. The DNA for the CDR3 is TGTGCCAGCAGTTACGTAGCGGGCGCGGATACGCAGTATTTT.

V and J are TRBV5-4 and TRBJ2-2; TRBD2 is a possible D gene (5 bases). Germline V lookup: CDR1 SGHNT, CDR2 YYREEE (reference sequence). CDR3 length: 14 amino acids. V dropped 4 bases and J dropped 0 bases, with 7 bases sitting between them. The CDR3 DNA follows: TGTGCCAGCAGCGGAGGCCCGAACACCGGGGAGCTGTTTTTT. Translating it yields CASSGGPNTGELFF.

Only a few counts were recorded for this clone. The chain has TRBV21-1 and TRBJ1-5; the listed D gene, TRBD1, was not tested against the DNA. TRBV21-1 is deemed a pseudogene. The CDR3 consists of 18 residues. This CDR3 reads CASSILSSHSESNQPQHF. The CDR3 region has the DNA TGTGCCAGCAGCATCCTTTCGAGTCACAGTGAAAGCAATCAGCCCCAGCATTTT.

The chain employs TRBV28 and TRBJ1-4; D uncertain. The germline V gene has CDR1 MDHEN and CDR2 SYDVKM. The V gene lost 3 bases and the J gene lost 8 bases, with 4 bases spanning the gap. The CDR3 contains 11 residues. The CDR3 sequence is CASSFGEKLFF. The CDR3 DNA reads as TGTGCCAGCAGTTTCGGGGAAAAACTGTTTTTT.

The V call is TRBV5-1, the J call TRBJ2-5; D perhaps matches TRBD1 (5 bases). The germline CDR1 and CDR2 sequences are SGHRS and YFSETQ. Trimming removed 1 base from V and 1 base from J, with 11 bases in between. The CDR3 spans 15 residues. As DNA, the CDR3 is TGCGCCAGCAGCTTGCCCCGACAGAGCCAAGAGACCCAGTACTTC. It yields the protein CASSLPRQSQETQYF. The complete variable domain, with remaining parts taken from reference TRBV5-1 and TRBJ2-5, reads KAGVTQTPRYLIKTRGQQVTLSCSPISGHRSVSWYQQTPGQGLQFLFEYFSETQRNKGNFPGRFSGRQFSNSRSEMNVSTLELGDSALYLCASSLPRQSQETQYFGPGTRLLVL.

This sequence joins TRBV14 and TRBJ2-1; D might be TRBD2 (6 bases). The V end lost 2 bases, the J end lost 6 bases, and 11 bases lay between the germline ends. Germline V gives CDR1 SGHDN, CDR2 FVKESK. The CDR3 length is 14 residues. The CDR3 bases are TGTGCCAGCAGCCAACCGGGACTGACCAATGAGCAGTTCTTC. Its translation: CASSQPGLTNEQFF.

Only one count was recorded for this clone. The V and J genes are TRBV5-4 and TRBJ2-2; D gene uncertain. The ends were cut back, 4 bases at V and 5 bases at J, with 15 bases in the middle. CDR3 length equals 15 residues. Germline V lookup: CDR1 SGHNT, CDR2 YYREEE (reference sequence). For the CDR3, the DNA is TGTGCCAGCAGCAACAATCACCTCGGGACCGGGGAGCTGTTTTTT. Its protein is CASSNNHLGTGELFF.

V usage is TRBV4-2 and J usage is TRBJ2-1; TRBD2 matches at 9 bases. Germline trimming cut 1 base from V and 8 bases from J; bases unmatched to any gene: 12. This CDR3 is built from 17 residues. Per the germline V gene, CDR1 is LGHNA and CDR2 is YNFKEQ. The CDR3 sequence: CASSQAALGSGSDEQFF. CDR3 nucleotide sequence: TGTGCCAGCAGCCAAGCTGCACTGGGTAGCGGGAGCGATGAGCAGTTCTTC.

Written as DNA, the CDR3 is TGTGCCAGCAGCCAAGGGAACAGCTTAAGCTCCTACAATGAGCAGTTCTTC. As protein: CASSQGNSLSSYNEQFF. This rearrangement joins TRBV3-1 (or the pseudogene TRBV3-2) to TRBJ2-1; the D is unclear. Trimming left V 1 base short and J 0 bases short, with 13 bases between. There are 17 residues in the CDR3. Germline lookup yields CDR1 LGHDT and CDR2 YNNKEL (reference sequence).

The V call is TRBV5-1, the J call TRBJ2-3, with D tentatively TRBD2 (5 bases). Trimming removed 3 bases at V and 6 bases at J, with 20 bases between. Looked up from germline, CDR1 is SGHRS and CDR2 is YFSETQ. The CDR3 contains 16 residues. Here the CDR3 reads CASSYRLADRGDTQYF. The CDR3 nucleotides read TGCGCCAGCAGCTACCGTCTCGCGGACCGCGGGGATACGCAGTATTTT.

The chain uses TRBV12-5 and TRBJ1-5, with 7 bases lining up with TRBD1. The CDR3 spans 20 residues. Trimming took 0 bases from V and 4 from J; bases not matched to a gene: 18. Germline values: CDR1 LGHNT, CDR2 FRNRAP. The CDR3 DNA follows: TGTGCTAGTGGTTTGGTACAGTCCGGCAGGGGGGTTTTTAGGAATCAGCCCCAGCATTTT. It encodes CASGLVQSGRGVFRNQPQHF. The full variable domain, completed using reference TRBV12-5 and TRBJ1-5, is DARVTQTPRHKVTEMGQEVTMRCQPILGHNTVFWYRQTMMQGLELLAYFRNRAPLDDSGMPKDRFSAEMPDATLATLKIQPSEPRDSAVYFCASGLVQSGRGVFRNQPQHFGDGTRLSIL.

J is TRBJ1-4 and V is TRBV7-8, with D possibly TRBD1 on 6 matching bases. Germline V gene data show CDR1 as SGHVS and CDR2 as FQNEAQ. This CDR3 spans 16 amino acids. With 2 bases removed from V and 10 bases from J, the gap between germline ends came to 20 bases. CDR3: CASSLRDTSQDGKLFF. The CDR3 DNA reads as TGTGCCAGCAGCTTACGGGACACCTCTCAGGACGGAAAACTGTTTTTT. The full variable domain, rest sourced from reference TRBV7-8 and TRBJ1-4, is GAGVSQSPRYKVAKRGQDVALRCDPISGHVSLFWYQQALGQGPEFLTYFQNEAQLDKSGLPSDRFFAERPEGSVSTLKIQRTQQEDSAVYLCASSLRDTSQDGKLFFGSGTQLSVL.

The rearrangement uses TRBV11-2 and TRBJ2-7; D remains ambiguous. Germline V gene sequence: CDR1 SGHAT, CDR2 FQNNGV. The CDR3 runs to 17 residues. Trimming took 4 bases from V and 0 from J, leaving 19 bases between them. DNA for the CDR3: TGTGCCAGCAGCTCCCACCGCTCGGGTCAGAGCTCCTACGAGCAGTACTTC. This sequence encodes CASSSHRSGQSSYEQYF.

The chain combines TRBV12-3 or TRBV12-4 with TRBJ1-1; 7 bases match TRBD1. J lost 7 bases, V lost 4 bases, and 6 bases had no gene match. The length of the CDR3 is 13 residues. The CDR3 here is CASSWGRQGEAFF. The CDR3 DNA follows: TGTGCCAGCAGTTGGGGACGACAGGGTGAAGCTTTCTTT.